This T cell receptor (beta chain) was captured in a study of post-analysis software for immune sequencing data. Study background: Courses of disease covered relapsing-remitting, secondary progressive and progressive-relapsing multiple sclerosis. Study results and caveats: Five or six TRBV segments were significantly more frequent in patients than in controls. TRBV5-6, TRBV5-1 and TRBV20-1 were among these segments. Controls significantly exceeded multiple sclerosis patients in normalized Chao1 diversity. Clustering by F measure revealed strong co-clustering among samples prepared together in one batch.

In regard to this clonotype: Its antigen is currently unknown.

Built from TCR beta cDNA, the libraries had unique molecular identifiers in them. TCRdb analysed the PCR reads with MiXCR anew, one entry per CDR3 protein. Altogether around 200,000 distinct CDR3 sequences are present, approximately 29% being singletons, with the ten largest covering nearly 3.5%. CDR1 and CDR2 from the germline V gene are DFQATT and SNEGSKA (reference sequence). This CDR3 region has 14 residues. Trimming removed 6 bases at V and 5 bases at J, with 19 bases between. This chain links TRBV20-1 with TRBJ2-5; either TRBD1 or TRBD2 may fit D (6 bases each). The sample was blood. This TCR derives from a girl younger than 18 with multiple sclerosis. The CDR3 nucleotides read TGCAGTGCGCGAAAGGGGGAGGCGGGGGAGACCCAGTACTTC. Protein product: CSARKGEAGETQYF.